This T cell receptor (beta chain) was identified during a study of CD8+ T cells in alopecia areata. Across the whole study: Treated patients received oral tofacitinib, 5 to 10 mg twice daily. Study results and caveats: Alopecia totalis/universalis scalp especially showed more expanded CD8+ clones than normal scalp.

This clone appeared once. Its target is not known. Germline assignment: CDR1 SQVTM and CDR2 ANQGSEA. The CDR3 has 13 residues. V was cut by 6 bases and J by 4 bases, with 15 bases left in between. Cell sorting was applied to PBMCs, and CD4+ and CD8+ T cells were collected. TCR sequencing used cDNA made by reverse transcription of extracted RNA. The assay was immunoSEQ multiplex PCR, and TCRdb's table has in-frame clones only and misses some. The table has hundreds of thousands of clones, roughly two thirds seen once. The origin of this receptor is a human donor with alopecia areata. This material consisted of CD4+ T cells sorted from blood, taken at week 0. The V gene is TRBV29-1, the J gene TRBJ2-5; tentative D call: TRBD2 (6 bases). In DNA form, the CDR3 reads TGCAGCGTCGCGAAAACCGGGAGAGAGACCCAGTACTTC. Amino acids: CSVAKTGRETQYF.